A selection of T cell receptor beta chains follows, all from one sample in a study of blood T cells in healthy people across ages. TCRdb redid the calling of the 5' RACE reads with MiXCR, one entry per CDR3 protein. The sample shows more than 1,400,000 distinct CDR3 sequences, 40% to 50% of them seen only once. Sequencing used blood. All receptors come from a woman aged 18-29 years in good health. Both conserved end residues are part of each CDR3.

>TRBJ2-1|TRBV15
CATSSGGDYYYEQFF
>TRBJ2-7|TRBV5-6
CASTMGTGGVNEQYF
>TRBJ1-6|TRBV20-1
CSARPPTSGSPLHF
>TRBJ2-1|TRBV6-5
CASSYGLAGGPEQFF
>TRBJ2-3|TRBV20-1
CSARGDREPPPSGRPFTDTQYF
>TRBJ2-2|TRBV9
CASSVVGASPGELFF
>TRBJ2-7|TRBV4-2
CASSQEWSRGFNEQYF
>TRBJ1-2|TRBV12-3/TRBV12-4
CASSSLFAGALGYTF
>TRBJ2-7|TRBV21-1
CASTPGLAEATYEQYF
>TRBJ2-1|TRBV7-9
CASSLLPPGLARTNEQFF
>TRBJ2-1|TRBV6-1
CASSEVLGFPYNEQFF
>TRBJ1-1|TRBV7-6
CASSPTGEGVNTEAFF
>TRBJ1-4|TRBV4-1
CASSQRDGQENNEKLFF
>TRBJ2-1|TRBV6-5
CASSYSGLAGGPSSYNEQFF
>TRBJ2-3|TRBV2
CASSGQTSSDSWDTQYF
>TRBJ1-1|TRBV28
CASSLISGVSSEAFF
>TRBJ2-3|TRBV20-1
CSAPTSGTTDTQYF
>TRBJ2-1|TRBV29-1
CSVESMGELFF
>TRBJ2-7|TRBV30
CAWSVLYEQYF
>TRBJ2-3|TRBV5-1
CASSFSGGTTDTQYF
>TRBJ2-5|TRBV7-2
CASSLDFGSGEETQYF
>TRBJ2-3|TRBV20-1
CSATGVDTQYF
>TRBJ1-2|TRBV4-1
CASSQASGLYGYTF
>TRBJ2-7|TRBV4-1
CASSQTGRSGYEQYF
>TRBJ1-2|TRBV7-8
CASSLSDSATIYGYTF
>TRBJ1-4|TRBV28
CASRRTGEDEKLFF
>TRBJ2-1|TRBV7-3
CASSSQGGSYNEQFF
>TRBJ1-1|TRBV7-9
CASSSGQGENTEAFF
>TRBJ2-7|TRBV7-9
CASSLGQAVPTDWREQYF
>TRBJ2-7|TRBV13
CASSSRAGVSYEQYF
>TRBJ2-1|TRBV10-3
CAISESGAGVEGNEQFF
>TRBJ2-7|TRBV20-1
CSARDPETSGNLYEQYF
>TRBJ2-5|TRBV10-3
CAISVGPSAQETQYF
>TRBJ2-1|TRBV6-5
CASSYGRRGYEQFF
>TRBJ1-1|TRBV2
CASSDTPRAFF
>TRBJ2-7|TRBV10-2
CASSVDGGYEQYF
>TRBJ1-6|TRBV4-1
CASSQLTGFSPLHF
>TRBJ2-1|TRBV12-5
CASGSPGAYNEQFF
>TRBJ2-5|TRBV20-1
CSARPQAETQYF
>TRBJ2-3|TRBV27
CATRGPNFRTDTQYF
>TRBJ2-7|TRBV28
CASSPPAGRPQYF
>TRBJ2-1|TRBV27
CAGSPSLLSSGLNEQFF
>TRBJ2-7|TRBV4-2
CASSQGEGLADYEQYF
>TRBJ2-7|TRBV29-1
CSVLKPGQGDYEQYF
>TRBJ2-7|TRBV7-8
CASSLVRRMNYNEQYF
>TRBJ2-4|TRBV27
CASSLLGRKNIQYF
>TRBJ1-2|TRBV4-2
CASSQEGGSYIYGYTF
>TRBJ2-7|TRBV28
CATCRVILEAQYF
>NA|TRBV27
CASNRGDEQYF